The 14 T cell receptor beta chains listed next were all sequenced from one sample in a study of T cell responses to AZD1222 COVID-19 vaccine. The protocol was immunoSEQ multiplex PCR, while the TCRdb copy is restricted to in-frame clones and leaves out a portion. Among more than 120,000 clones listed, roughly 91% were seen once. This material consisted of peripheral blood, taken on day 0 of AZD1222 vaccination. These receptors came from an adult in good health.

The chain has TRBV19 and TRBJ2-3; 8 bases map to TRBD2. Germline V lookup: CDR1 LNHDA, CDR2 SQIVND (reference sequence). CDR3 size: 15 residues. The ends lost 3 bases at V and 0 bases at J; junction bases unmatched: 2. The CDR3 coding sequence is TGTGCCAGTAGTATCACTAGCGGTAGCACAGATACGCAGTATTTT. Protein sequence: CASSITSGSTDTQYF.

The chain employs TRBV5-1 and TRBJ2-3, with 10 bases aligning to TRBD1. The CDR3 sequence is 18 residues long. Germline CDR1 and CDR2: SGHRS and YFSETQ. Germline trimming cut 0 bases from V and 2 bases from J; bases unmatched to any gene: 9. The CDR3: CASSLGPSGQGSTDTQYF. CDR3 nucleotides: TGCGCCAGCAGCTTGGGTCCGTCGGGACAGGGGTCCACAGATACGCAGTATTTT.

The chain has TRBV6-5 and TRBJ2-3; D is possibly TRBD2 (5 bases). Germline V lookup: CDR1 MNHEY, CDR2 SVGAGI. Trimming took off 6 bases at V and 0 bases at J, with 10 bases between the two ends. The CDR3 totals 14 residues. CDR3 region: CASRRGLSTDTQYF. The DNA of the CDR3 is TGTGCCAGCAGGCGCGGGCTTAGCACAGATACGCAGTATTTT.

This chain connects TRBV30 to TRBJ1-1, with D unresolved. This CDR3 is built from 10 residues. Trimming shortened V by 3 bases and J by 6 bases, and 5 bases separated the two germline ends. Germline-derived CDR1 and CDR2 are GTSNPN and SVGIG (reference sequence). This CDR3 reads CAWSPPEAFF. In nucleotides, the CDR3 is TGTGCCTGGAGCCCTCCTGAAGCTTTCTTT.

This sequence joins TRBV5-1 and TRBJ1-5; 10 bases map to TRBD1. This CDR3 has 16 residues. With 1 base clipped from V and 5 bases from J, the junction kept 6 bases outside the gene matches. Looked up from germline, CDR1 is SGHRS and CDR2 is YFSETQ. The CDR3 spells CASSLLQGTGDQPQHF. For the CDR3, the DNA is TGCGCCAGCAGCTTGCTCCAAGGGACAGGGGATCAGCCCCAGCATTTT.

V and J are TRBV10-3 and TRBJ2-5; the D gene is possibly TRBD2 (6 bases). This CDR3 is 12 amino acids long. From germline, CDR1 is ENHRY and CDR2 SYGVKD. Trimming took off 3 bases at V and 9 bases at J, with 11 bases between the two ends. Written as DNA, the CDR3 is TGTGCCATCAGTGAACCCGGAGGGGCCCAGTACTTC. This gives the protein CAISEPGGAQYF.

The V and J genes are TRBV19 and TRBJ1-1; the D is unclear. The CDR3 runs 13 residues. The ends were cut back, 6 bases at V and 1 base at J, with 9 bases in the middle. The V gene's germline CDR1 is LNHDA and CDR2 SQIVND (reference sequence). In DNA form, the CDR3 reads TGTGCCAGTAGCGGAAACAAGAACACTGAAGCTTTCTTT. It translates to CASSGNKNTEAFF.

The V and J genes are TRBV9 and TRBJ2-5; TRBD1 aligns across 7 bases. The junction had 6 bases not matched to a gene; V was cut back by 0 bases and J by 4 bases. Germline CDR1 reads SGDLS; CDR2 reads YYNGEE. This CDR3 is built from 15 residues. The CDR3 DNA sequence: TGTGCCAGCAGCGTAGCACCCAGGGGGTCAGAGACCCAGTACTTC. It translates to CASSVAPRGSETQYF.

This chain links TRBV6-2 or TRBV6-3 with TRBJ2-7; D uncertain. Looked up from germline, CDR1 is MNHEY and CDR2 is SVGEGT. This CDR3 is 14 amino acids long. V was shortened by 5 bases and J by 0 bases, with 11 bases between the two germline ends. CDR3 coding DNA: TGTGCCAGCAGTCGGGCCTCGATCTCCTACGAGCAGTACTTC. It encodes CASSRASISYEQYF.

The chain employs TRBV18 and TRBJ2-7; TRBD1 agrees at 9 bases. The CDR3 is made up of 14 amino acids. V trimming: 3 bases; J trimming: 3 bases; junction bases outside the gene matches: 3. The V gene's germline CDR1 is KGHSH and CDR2 LQKENI. This chain's CDR3 is CASSPTGGNYEQYF. As DNA, the CDR3 is TGTGCCAGCTCACCTACAGGGGGCAACTACGAGCAGTACTTC. The whole variable domain, filled in from reference TRBV18 and TRBJ2-7, reads NAGVMQNPRHLVRRRGQEARLRCSPMKGHSHVYWYRQLPEEGLKFMVYLQKENIIDESGMPKERFSAEFPKEGPSILRIQQVVRGDSAAYFCASSPTGGNYEQYFGPGTRLTVT.

The chain couples TRBV19 to TRBJ1-4; D remains ambiguous. The CDR3 runs 13 residues. V was clipped by 4 bases and J by 4 bases, with 7 bases between them. Germline V gene lookup returns CDR1 LNHDA and CDR2 SQIVND (reference sequence). The CDR3 bases are TGTGCCAGTAGTAGGGCCTTTAATGAAAAACTGTTTTTT. It specifies CASSRAFNEKLFF.

The chain couples TRBV7-2 to TRBJ2-3; weak D call: TRBD2 (6 bases). Germline loops: CDR1 SGHTA, CDR2 FQGNSA. The V and J ends lost 1 base and 5 bases respectively, with 16 bases between them. The CDR3 is 16 amino acids. The CDR3 sequence: CASSLVGSGAGDTQYF. Here the CDR3 DNA reads TGTGCCAGCAGCTTAGTGGGTAGCGGCGCCGGAGATACGCAGTATTTT. The full variable domain, in which reference TRBV7-2 and TRBJ2-3 provide the parts outside the CDR3, is GAGVSQSPSNKVTEKGKDVELRCDPISGHTALYWYRQSLGQGLEFLIYFQGNSAPDKSGLPSDRFSAERTGGSVSTLTIQRTQQEDSAVYLCASSLVGSGAGDTQYFGPGTRLTVL.

The J gene is TRBJ2-7, the V gene TRBV18, with D hard to call. CDR3 length: 12 amino acids. Germline loops: CDR1 KGHSH, CDR2 LQKENI. Trimming removed 3 bases at V and 4 bases at J, with 7 bases between. The CDR3 loop reads CASSPGHYEQYF. The CDR3 nucleotides read TGTGCCAGCTCACCTGGCCATTACGAGCAGTACTTC. The whole variable domain, filled in from reference TRBV18 and TRBJ2-7, reads NAGVMQNPRHLVRRRGQEARLRCSPMKGHSHVYWYRQLPEEGLKFMVYLQKENIIDESGMPKERFSAEFPKEGPSILRIQQVVRGDSAAYFCASSPGHYEQYFGPGTRLTVT.

The chain recombines TRBV3-1 (or the pseudogene TRBV3-2) with TRBJ1-2, with D hard to call. V was trimmed by 0 bases and J by 4 bases, leaving 9 bases between them. This CDR3 is built from 14 residues. In germline, CDR1 is LGHDT, CDR2 YNNKEL (reference sequence). DNA of the CDR3: TGTGCCAGCAGCCAAGATTGGGCAGCCTATGGCTACACCTTC. This gives the protein CASSQDWAAYGYTF.